This TCR beta chain is drawn from a study of T cells in Graves' hyperthyroidism and ophthalmopathy. Trimming removed 11 bases from V and 3 bases from J; junction bases left unmatched: 26. The CDR3 spans 21 residues. CDR1 MDHEN and CDR2 SYDVKM come from the germline V gene. This clonotype was seen ten or more times. The antigen is undetermined. TCR beta CDR3 region amplification was performed from RNA transcripts. First-round RT-PCR targeting the TCR CDR3 was performed with the HTBI primer set. TCRdb used MiXCR to reprocess the multiplex PCR reads, holding one entry per CDR3 protein. This table has some 300,000 distinct CDR3 sequences, 16% appearing once. Broader study findings: Also found in blood were most expanded thyroid clonotypes above 0.001.

Patients aged 18 to 65 had newly diagnosed hyperthyroidism that had lasted under 2 months. Diagnoses were made from clinical symptoms, serum measures (thyroxine and TRAb), thyroid ultrasound and orbital computed tomography. Fresh peripheral blood, roughly 9.6 ml, was the source of the PBMCs. This chain joins TRBV28 and TRBJ2-1; 12 bases match TRBD2. Source material: blood. The TCR was taken from a man aged 25 to 40 with Graves' hyperthyroidism. The CDR3 DNA follows: TGTGCCGCCCAGGAGGGGGTCCCCGGGGATCTAGCGGGAGGGGTCTACAATGAGCAGTTCTTC. This encodes CAAQEGVPGDLAGGVYNEQFF.